What follows are 9 T cell receptor beta chains derived from one specimen sequenced in a study of Ad26.COV2.S vaccination and SARS-CoV-2 variants. Treatment: 15 to 20 received Ad26.COV2.S at low or high dose, single or two shots; about 5 received placebo; per-sample allocation not given. Vaccine and placebo recipients were sampled on day 63 after the first injection. Measured with immunoSEQ multiplex PCR; TCRdb has only the in-frame clones, and not every one. The sample records hundreds of thousands of clones, roughly 90% being singletons. Specimen: peripheral blood, collected in a trial of Ad26.COV2.S vaccine versus placebo. All receptors derive from a person between 18 and 65 years old who received the Ad26.COV2.S COVID-19 vaccine or a placebo.

This clone was seen more than once but under ten times. The chain is built from TRBV5-4 and TRBJ2-2, with 10 nucleotides matching TRBD1. This CDR3 comprises 16 residues. Germline CDR1 reads SGHNT; CDR2 reads YYREEE (reference sequence). The V and J ends lost 4 bases and 0 bases, in that order; junction bases with no gene match: 3. This CDR3 reads CASSPGTGANTGELFF. DNA of the CDR3: TGTGCCAGCAGCCCAGGGACAGGGGCGAACACCGGGGAGCTGTTTTTT.

The chain combines TRBV10-3 with TRBJ2-6; D is perhaps TRBD2 (5 bases). Germline CDR1 and CDR2: ENHRY and SYGVKD. The CDR3 runs to 16 residues. V gave up 11 bases and J gave up 0 bases, with 17 bases separating them. In nucleotides, the CDR3 is TGTGCCGCCTCCCCGGGATCTACCTCTGGGGCCAACGTCCTGACTTTC. This codes for CAASPGSTSGANVLTF.

Only a few counts were recorded for this clone. The chain is built from TRBV4-3 and TRBJ2-2; TRBD2 matches at 10 bases. The CDR3 loop spans 17 amino acids. Germline V gives CDR1 LGHNA, CDR2 YSLEER. V was clipped by 2 bases and J by 6 bases; unmatched bases: 9. CDR3 in amino acids: CASSQPIQGTSAGELFF. The CDR3 DNA follows: TGCGCCAGCAGCCAACCTATTCAGGGGACTAGCGCCGGGGAGCTGTTTTTT.

CDR3 protein: CAVEFRISYEQYF. In nucleotides, the CDR3 is TGTGCCGTCGAATTCAGGATTTCCTACGAGCAGTACTTC. V is TRBV30 and J is TRBJ2-7; D not certain. The CDR3 spans 13 residues. Germline V gene data show CDR1 as GTSNPN and CDR2 as SVGIG (reference sequence). V lost 8 bases, J lost 1 base, and 15 bases lay in between.

The V and J genes are TRBV4-3 and TRBJ2-1; D is unclear. Trimming removed 0 bases from V and 10 bases from J, with 10 bases in between. Germline CDR1 LGHNA, CDR2 YSLEER. The CDR3 is 13 amino acids. The CDR3 here is CASSQEVNHEQFF. CDR3 nucleotide sequence: TGCGCCAGCAGCCAAGAAGTAAACCACGAGCAGTTCTTC.

V usage is TRBV11-2 and J usage is TRBJ1-1; 7 bases match TRBD1. The V segment lost 1 base and the J segment 2 bases; nucleotides outside the gene matches: 4. CDR3 length: 15 residues. The germline V gene encodes CDR1 SGHAT and CDR2 FQNNGV. The CDR3 region is CASSLGGQRNTEAFF. In DNA form, the CDR3 reads TGTGCCAGCAGCTTAGGGGGACAGCGAAACACTGAAGCTTTCTTT.

The rearrangement uses TRBV7-8 and TRBJ2-2; 8 bases map to TRBD1. The CDR3 has 15 residues. Looked up from germline, CDR1 is SGHVS and CDR2 is FQNEAQ. J gave up 5 bases and V 5 bases, and 7 bases lay outside the gene matches. CDR3 region: CASSPGTGVTGELFF. CDR3 nucleotides: TGTGCCAGCAGCCCAGGGACAGGAGTTACCGGGGAGCTGTTTTTT.

The chain is built from TRBV7-6 and TRBJ2-7, with 12 bases that match TRBD1. The germline gives CDR1 SGHVS, CDR2 FNYEAQ. After removal of 2 bases from V and 2 bases from J, the junction contained 4 bases not matched to a gene. The CDR3 sequence is 16 residues long. CDR3 sequence reads: CASSLFGTGGPYEQYF. In nucleotides, the CDR3 is TGTGCCAGCAGCTTATTCGGGACAGGGGGCCCCTACGAGCAGTACTTC.

This chain joins TRBV19 and TRBJ2-4; 10 bases are a match to TRBD1. Germline assignment: CDR1 LNHDA and CDR2 SQIVND (reference sequence). Trimming took 6 bases from V and 8 from J; bases not matched to a gene: 16. This CDR3 is 17 amino acids long. The CDR3 DNA reads as TGTGCCAGTAGCATATGGGGACAGGGGCGTGGAGAGGACATTCAGTACTTC. Translation gives CASSIWGQGRGEDIQYF.